This T cell receptor beta chain stems from a study of T-cell reconstitution after alpha-beta-depleted transplantation in children. Study-level points and caveats: Newly made T cells mostly supplied T-cell counts and diversity one year after transplant. Where some patients showed high TCRbeta diversity at day 60, it came from recipient T cells and thymic progenitors that had survived. Reportedly, alpha-beta T cells present about two months post-transplant originated from several hundred expanded clones of graft origin.

In this sample, this clonotype turned up a few times. What it binds is not known. The library targeted TCRbeta and was prepared with unique molecular identifiers. MiXCR was run by TCRdb on the PCR reads, yielding one entry per CDR3 protein. Among roughly 500,000 distinct CDR3 sequences listed, about 10% were seen once. Trimming pared 2 bases from V and 2 bases from J, leaving 14 bases between. This CDR3 is 16 amino acids long. The V gene's germline CDR1 is KGHSH and CDR2 LQKENI. The sequences come from PBMCs, collected before TCRalphabeta/CD19-depleted stem cell transplant. The rearrangement uses TRBV18 and TRBJ2-3; maybe TRBD2 (6 bases). The sequence was collected from a child aged 2 to 15 with inherited bone marrow failure, due to receive a stem cell transplant. CDR3 residues: CASSPWDSKNTDTQYF. Here the CDR3 DNA reads TGTGCCAGCTCACCATGGGACTCCAAGAACACAGATACGCAGTATTTT.